Included here is one TCR beta chain sequence, with context. The antigen remains undetermined. This record comes from a study of cytomegalovirus exposure and HLA in healthy donors. Study-level findings and limits: Most of the TCR beta V segments (in an earlier analysis) were productive either about 87% or about 30% of the time.

The study ran its PCR with 60 Vbeta and 13 Jbeta primers. Repertoires were generated with immunoSEQ multiplex PCR, while TCRdb's copy carries only in-frame clones and drops some. The table includes roughly 140,000 clones, around four fifths detected once. This CDR3 is 13 amino acids long. The germline V gene encodes CDR1 MGHRA and CDR2 YSYEKL. V dropped 9 bases and J dropped 6; count of bases not matched to a gene: 8. The sample was PBMCs. The gene calls are TRBV4-1 and TRBJ1-3; 7 positions match TRBD1. The clonotype was recovered from a man aged 30-40 years in good health and CMV-seronegative. The CDR3 protein is CASRDRDANTIYF. In DNA form, the CDR3 reads TGCGCCAGTAGAGACAGGGATGCAAACACCATATATTTT.